These T cell receptor beta chains were read from a single sample in a study of T-cell reconstitution after alpha-beta-depleted transplantation in children. Via MiXCR, TCRdb re-called the PCR reads, giving one row per CDR3 protein. The table lists hundreds of thousands of distinct CDR3 sequences, about 10% of them singletons. The starting material was PBMCs, obtained before TCRalphabeta/CD19-depleted stem cell transplant. These receptors all stem from a child aged 2 to 10 with inherited bone marrow failure, due to receive a stem cell transplant. The CDR3 runs from the conserved cysteine through the conserved F or W. The D gene is left open where the match is weak. For some rows the clone size is stated as once, few or many, or as a class when expanded; others skip it.

>.|many|TRBV5-1|TRBJ2-5
CASTPGGMETQYF
TGCGCCAGCACTCCGGGCGGGATGGAGACCCAGTACTTC
>.|many|TRBV5-1|TRBJ2-6
CASSLAFVSGANVLTF
TGCGCCAGCAGCTTGGCATTCGTCTCTGGGGCCAACGTCCTGACTTTC
>TRBD1|many|TRBV12-3/TRBV12-4|TRBJ2-1
CASRYRDSSYNEQFF
TGTGCCAGCAGGTACCGGGACAGCTCCTACAATGAGCAGTTCTTC
>TRBD1|few|TRBV28|TRBJ1-1
CASSLTGVEVNTEAFF
TGTGCCAGCAGCTTGACAGGGGTCGAAGTGAACACTGAAGCTTTCTTT
>TRBD1|many|TRBV5-1|TRBJ2-5
CASSLGTGGWETQYF
TGCGCCAGCAGCCTAGGGACAGGGGGCTGGGAGACCCAGTACTTC
>.|.|TRBV28|TRBJ1-5
CASSSPGHLNQPQHF
TGTGCCAGCAGTTCCCCCGGCCACCTCAATCAGCCCCAGCATTTT
>.|many|TRBV7-9|TRBJ2-2
CASSHVFSGNTGELFF
TGTGCCAGCAGCCATGTCTTTAGCGGGAACACCGGGGAGCTGTTTTTT
>.|many|TRBV9|TRBJ2-3
CASSVAGADTQYF
TGTGCCAGCAGCGTAGCAGGGGCAGATACGCAGTATTTT
>TRBD2|many|TRBV7-9|TRBJ2-7
CASSLGASGDEQYF
TGTGCCAGCAGCTTAGGGGCTAGCGGGGACGAGCAGTACTTC
>TRBD1|few|TRBV3-1|TRBJ1-1
CASSQGTGKVTEAFF
TGTGCCAGCAGCCAAGGGACAGGGAAGGTCACTGAAGCTTTCTTT
>.|many|TRBV7-2|TRBJ2-7
CASSLQGKGYYEQYF
TGTGCCAGCAGCTTACAAGGGAAAGGCTACTACGAGCAGTACTTC
>TRBD2|few|TRBV4-1|TRBJ2-7
CASSQERGRSYEQYF
TGCGCCAGCAGCCAAGAGCGCGGGAGGAGCTACGAGCAGTACTTC
>.|many|TRBV12-3/TRBV12-4|TRBJ2-7
CASRYSTHREQYF
TGTGCCAGCAGATATAGCACCCACCGCGAGCAGTACTTC
>.|many|TRBV4-3|TRBJ2-1
CASSQTRIIHNEQFF
TGCGCCAGCAGCCAAACTAGGATCATCCACAATGAGCAGTTCTTC
>TRBD2|.|TRBV20-1|TRBJ2-1
CCVSPQTSGSLYNEQFF
TGCTGTGTCTCCCCCCAGACTAGCGGGAGTCTGTACAATGAGCAGTTCTTC
>.|many|TRBV30|TRBJ2-1
CAWSELDNEQFF
TGTGCCTGGAGTGAGCTAGACAATGAGCAGTTCTTC
>.|many|TRBV12-3/TRBV12-4|TRBJ1-5
CASSFGDGPGGPQHF
TGTGCCAGCAGCTTTGGGGACGGGCCCGGTGGACCCCAGCATTTT
>TRBD2|many|TRBV7-2|TRBJ2-1
CASSLVWEGPNEQFF
TGTGCCAGCAGCTTAGTGTGGGAGGGCCCAAATGAGCAGTTCTTC
>.|many|TRBV5-1|TRBJ2-7
CASSWGLAEQYF
TGCGCCAGCAGCTGGGGACTGGCCGAGCAGTACTTC
>TRBD2|many|TRBV20-1|TRBJ2-7
CSARGGRAHEQYF
TGCAGTGCTAGGGGGGGGAGGGCCCACGAGCAGTACTTC
>.|.|TRBV19|TRBJ1-1
CASSIDVANTEAFF
TGTGCCAGTAGTATAGATGTGGCGAACACTGAAGCTTTCTTT
>.|few|TRBV20-1|TRBJ2-7
CSASRTARSDEQYF
TGCAGTGCTAGCCGGACAGCCCGCTCCGACGAGCAGTACTTC
>.|many|TRBV6-2/TRBV6-3|TRBJ2-1
CASGELGLEGGNEQFF
TGTGCCAGCGGCGAACTTGGGTTGGAAGGGGGCAATGAGCAGTTCTTC
>TRBD1|many|TRBV2|TRBJ1-2
CASRLQGFVYGYTF
TGTGCCAGCAGGCTACAGGGGTTTGTCTATGGCTACACCTTC
>TRBD2|.|TRBV7-8|TRBJ2-1
CAASDQTSGFYNEQFF
TGTGCCGCTTCCGACCAGACTAGCGGGTTCTACAATGAGCAGTTCTTC
>.|many|TRBV5-1|TRBJ2-1
CASRTDLGAQFF
TGCGCCAGCAGGACCGATCTAGGGGCGCAGTTCTTC